This T cell receptor beta chain came from a study of early T cells in non-severe SARS-CoV-2 infection. The overall study: Whole-blood bulk RNA, unsorted, was sequenced, and chains were unpaired.

On this clonotype itself: What it binds is not known.

Study-wide findings and caveats: VDJdb matches were skewed toward anti-spike CD8 T cell responses.

With 3 bases removed from V and 10 bases from J, the gap between germline ends came to 11 bases. The CDR3 contains 13 residues. CDR1 and CDR2 from the germline V gene are SGDLS and YYNGEE. Individually, cDNA molecules had unique molecular identifiers attached to them. TCRdb re-called the 5' RACE reads through MiXCR, storing one row per CDR3 protein. Among more than 45,000 distinct CDR3 sequences listed, roughly 13% were seen once. This sequence was found in an adult who was a healthcare worker with PCR-confirmed SARS-CoV-2 infection or an uninfected control (not recorded which). The chain links TRBV9 to TRBJ1-6, with a tentative D call TRBD1 (5 bases). Sequenced: whole blood. In DNA, the CDR3 is TGTGCCAGCAGCGCCTACCAGGGCTCACCCCTCCACTTT. Protein product: CASSAYQGSPLHF.